The source of this T cell receptor beta chain is a study of CD4 T cells in relation to SARS-CoV-2 and coronaviruses. About the research overall: PBMCs were cultured with antigen for around nine days before TCR beta sequencing. The negative reference was HIV-1 Nef peptide pool or peptide-free culture.

CD4+ T cells from unexposed donors were obtained before the COVID-19 pandemic (2011-2018). Isolation of CD4+ T cells took place after approximately eleven days in culture. As cell numbers allowed, unexposed-donor CD4+ T cells faced SARS-CoV-2 S/N and four cold-coronavirus spikes. Turning to this clone: Its antigen is not known.

Looked up from germline, CDR1 is LGHNA and CDR2 is YSLEER. The CDR3 covers 17 residues. The V and J ends lost 5 bases and 6 bases, in that order; junction bases with no gene match: 14. The method was immunoSEQ multiplex PCR; TCRdb's version includes in-frame clones alone and lacks a portion of them. Of more than 20,000 clones in the sample, less than 70% were seen once. This sequence originates from a human donor in good health. This rearrangement joins TRBV4-3 to TRBJ2-1, with 9 nucleotides matching TRBD1. The sample was CD4+ T cells from PBMCs, cultured in vitro. The CDR3 bases are TGCGCCAGCAGCTTAATGTGGGGGACAGGGCCGCGCAATGAGCAGTTCTTC. It translates to CASSLMWGTGPRNEQFF.